The T cell receptor beta chain under discussion was sequenced for a study of graft-versus-host responses after intestinal transplantation. Trimming removed 7 bases from V and 2 bases from J, with 16 bases in between. The CDR3 is 15 amino acids. Germline loops: CDR1 SGHTA, CDR2 FQGNSA. The assay was immunoSEQ multiplex PCR, and TCRdb's table has in-frame clones only and misses some. The sample carries approximately 14,000 clones, over 30% recorded once. This sequence was found in a human patient who received an intestinal transplant. The sample in question was alloreactive CD4+ T cells from a mixed lymphocyte reaction culture, obtained before intestinal transplant. Indicated subset: CFSE-low proliferating T cells sorted from roughly 6-day pre-transplant mixed lymphocyte reaction (GvH or HvG direction). This chain joins TRBV7-2 and TRBJ2-3; perhaps TRBD1 as D (6 bases). The CDR3 DNA is TGTGCCAGCACCATAACAGGGTCGGTCACAGATACGCAGTATTTT. This translates into CASTITGSVTDTQYF.